The 27 T cell receptor beta chains below were found in one sample sequenced in a study of T cells expressing NK-cell markers. TCRdb re-analyzed the 5' RACE reads; it lists each CDR3 protein once, without DNA. The data show about 390,000 distinct CDR3 sequences, and the top ten clones hold around 10%. The material sequenced was blood T cells: a sorted CD56 or NKG2C T cell subset, CD4+ or CD8+ T cells, or bulk PBMC T cells (not recorded which). These receptors were collected from a woman aged 45-65 years in good health.

This sequence joins TRBV20-1 and TRBJ2-2. The CDR3 sequence is 12 residues long. Looked up from germline, CDR1 is DFQATT and CDR2 is SNEGSKA (reference sequence). The CDR3 spells CSASQVAGELFF.

The V and J genes are TRBV5-1 and TRBJ2-5; TCRdb designates TRBD1, a call that cannot be tested without DNA. Germline CDR1 reads SGHRS; CDR2 reads YFSETQ. This CDR3 is 11 amino acids long. The CDR3 sequence: CATAGEETQYF.

This chain uses TRBV12-3 or TRBV12-4 with TRBJ2-5; the D gene TCRdb calls, TRBD2, cannot be checked with no DNA. The CDR3 has 14 residues. CDR3: CASSLDLAGETQYF.

This chain links TRBV11-2 with TRBJ2-5; TCRdb lists TRBD1, though no DNA is available to test this call. Germline-derived CDR1 and CDR2 are SGHAT and FQNNGV. The CDR3 runs to 15 residues. The CDR3 loop reads CASSTPPGAIETQYF.

The chain combines TRBV10-3 with TRBJ2-1; TCRdb reports TRBD2, a call that lacks DNA to check it against. CDR1 and CDR2 from the germline V gene are ENHRY and SYGVKD. The length of the CDR3 is 15 residues. The CDR3 protein is CAISERLAGANEQFF.

The chain uses TRBV5-1 and TRBJ2-6; there is no DNA to check the TCRdb D call of TRBD1. Germline V lookup: CDR1 SGHRS, CDR2 YFSETQ. The CDR3 runs to 16 residues. CDR3 amino acids: CASTGTGYSGANVLTF.

This chain joins TRBV9 and TRBJ2-1. CDR3 length: 13 amino acids. Germline V gene data show CDR1 as SGDLS and CDR2 as YYNGEE. The CDR3 sequence: CASSDRQYNEQFF.

The chain uses TRBV11-1 and TRBJ2-1; without DNA, the TCRdb call of TRBD1 cannot be checked. The CDR3 consists of 14 residues. From germline, CDR1 is SGHAT and CDR2 FQDESV (reference sequence). CDR3 loop: CASRPDRSYNEQFF.

J is TRBJ2-7 and V is TRBV4-2. Germline V gives CDR1 LGHNA, CDR2 YNFKEQ. This CDR3 is 13 amino acids long. The CDR3 protein is CASSHPGPYEQYF.

The rearrangement links TRBV5-6 to TRBJ1-2. Germline V lookup: CDR1 SGHDT, CDR2 YYEEEE. CDR3 length equals 14 residues. CDR3 amino acids: CASSLPAGVYGYTF.

V usage is TRBV12-3 or TRBV12-4 and J usage is TRBJ2-7; TCRdb's D call, TRBD1, is unchecked because there is no DNA. The CDR3 runs 14 residues. The CDR3: CASSRGTEAYEQYF.

The rearrangement uses TRBV4-1 and TRBJ1-2; the D call from TCRdb, TRBD1, cannot be confirmed without DNA. CDR1 MGHRA and CDR2 YSYEKL come from the germline V gene. This CDR3 is built from 15 residues. This CDR3 is CASSQPGQGRYGYTF.

The chain is built from TRBV9 and TRBJ2-1; without DNA, the TCRdb call of TRBD1 cannot be checked. CDR3 length equals 13 residues. CDR1 and CDR2 from the germline V gene are SGDLS and YYNGEE. CDR3 sequence reads: CASSVAPPNEQFF.

Here the CDR3 reads CASSPPSTAYVLTF. The genes are TRBV18 and TRBJ2-6; the D gene TCRdb calls, TRBD1, cannot be checked with no DNA. There are 14 residues in the CDR3. Germline assignment: CDR1 KGHSH and CDR2 LQKENI.

The rearrangement links TRBV6-1 to TRBJ2-1. Germline V CDR1 and CDR2: MNHNS, SASEGT. CDR3 length: 12 amino acids. The CDR3 protein is CASSESRADHFF.

The chain uses TRBV14 and TRBJ2-1. The germline CDR1 and CDR2 sequences are SGHDN and FVKESK. This CDR3 is 14 amino acids long. The CDR3 sequence is CASSQVRGTGEQFF.

The chain has TRBV27 and TRBJ1-2; without DNA, the TCRdb call of TRBD1 cannot be checked. Germline loops: CDR1 MNHEY, CDR2 SMNVEV (reference sequence). The CDR3 sequence is 15 residues long. CDR3 sequence reads: CASTISTGTNYGYTF.

The rearrangement links TRBV12-3 or TRBV12-4 to TRBJ1-2; TCRdb's assignment of TRBD1 cannot be checked, as there is no DNA. This CDR3 has 14 residues. This CDR3 reads CASSRTGEKYGYTF.

The V call is TRBV12-5, the J call TRBJ2-1; TCRdb designates TRBD2, a call that cannot be tested without DNA. The CDR3 runs 14 residues. Germline V gene data show CDR1 as LGHNT and CDR2 as FRNRAP. The CDR3 region is CASGLLTGVNEQFF.

The genes are TRBV14 and TRBJ2-1; no DNA is available, so the TRBD2 call from TCRdb remains unchecked. The CDR3 totals 15 residues. The V gene's germline CDR1 is SGHDN and CDR2 FVKESK. The CDR3 protein is CASSLAGGSFGEQFF.

Here the CDR3 reads CASRGTGSVTEAFF. The chain uses TRBV12-3 or TRBV12-4 and TRBJ1-1; TCRdb designates TRBD1, a call that cannot be tested without DNA. The CDR3 spans 14 residues.

The CDR3 region is CSVDTSGPRGGQFF. The chain is built from TRBV29-1 and TRBJ2-1; without DNA, the TCRdb call of TRBD2 cannot be checked. The germline V gene has CDR1 SQVTM and CDR2 ANQGSEA. This CDR3 is 14 amino acids long.

This rearrangement joins TRBV6-5 to TRBJ2-2; as DNA is missing, the TRBD2 call by TCRdb cannot be tested. Germline V lookup: CDR1 MNHEY, CDR2 SVGAGI. This CDR3 region has 16 residues. CDR3 in amino acids: CASSLNLAGNTGELFF.

The genes are TRBV6-5 and TRBJ1-1; TCRdb selects TRBD1, and the lack of DNA leaves this call unchecked. CDR1 and CDR2 (germline): MNHEY, SVGAGI. The CDR3 has 14 amino acids. CDR3 amino acids: CASSSQGATTEAFF.

The CDR3 sequence: CASSPGPGGAKNIQYF. The chain uses TRBV5-1 and TRBJ2-4; without DNA, the TCRdb call of TRBD1 cannot be checked. CDR1 and CDR2 (germline): SGHRS, YFSETQ. The CDR3 spans 16 residues.

The V call is TRBV7-9, the J call TRBJ1-1. This CDR3 spans 14 amino acids. CDR1 is SEHNR and CDR2 is FQNEAQ in the germline V gene (reference sequence). The CDR3 loop reads CASSPRDMNTEAFF.

This rearrangement joins TRBV4-1 to TRBJ2-7; TCRdb names TRBD1, which stays unverified in the absence of DNA. In germline, CDR1 is MGHRA, CDR2 YSYEKL. This CDR3 spans 13 amino acids. The CDR3 here is CASRRTGGEVQYF.